The source of this T cell receptor (beta chain) is a study of blood T cell repertoires in COVID-19. In the study overall: The United States, Italy and Spain were the sources of the acute and convalescent COVID-19 samples. Sample material is recorded as cDNA or gDNA derived from T cells, B-cell-depleted T cells, or PBMCs.

As originally analysed: Amplification of reference gene primers was used by the study to estimate nucleated cell counts. Method: immunoSEQ multiplex PCR; TCRdb's copy keeps in-frame clones and lacks some. From that table come the V and J calls and clone size; the DNA was used to work out D and trimming. This table has over 85,000 clones, 88% appearing once. The ends lost 4 bases at V and 0 bases at J; junction bases unmatched: 4. The CDR3 spans 17 residues. From germline, CDR1 is MGHRA and CDR2 YSYEKL. The rearrangement uses TRBV4-1 and TRBJ2-1; 12 bases fit TRBD2. The sequence came from a woman aged 45-59 years with acute or convalescent COVID-19. Sequences were obtained from peripheral blood. The CDR3 protein is CASSPTSGSSSYNEQFF. Here the CDR3 DNA reads TGCGCCAGCAGCCCGACTAGCGGGAGCTCCTCCTACAATGAGCAGTTCTTC.